One T cell receptor beta chain is described in this entry. Its matching antigen is unknown. This sample is part of a study of cytomegalovirus exposure and HLA in healthy donors. On the study more broadly: Findings of an earlier analysis included around 120 million unique TCR beta sequences from 190 million or so T cells. Findings and limits, study-wide: The authors later linked a missense DCLRE1C variant to TCR beta V- and J-gene trimming.

CDR1 is SGHVS, CDR2 FQNEAQ, per germline. The CDR3 has 15 residues. V shed 6 bases and J 8 bases; nucleotides not matched to a gene: 11. 60 Vbeta and 13 Jbeta primers were used in PCR. The table came from immunoSEQ multiplex PCR; TCRdb's copy has only in-frame clones and leaves some out. The sample yields about 190,000 clones, about 12% seen once. The TCR was taken from a man aged 50 or older in good health and CMV-seropositive. The sequenced sample consisted of PBMCs. The genes are TRBV7-8 and TRBJ2-1, with 9 positions matching TRBD1. This CDR3 is CASRLAGTGHDEQFF. As DNA, the CDR3 is TGTGCCAGCAGGTTGGCCGGGACAGGGCACGATGAGCAGTTCTTC.